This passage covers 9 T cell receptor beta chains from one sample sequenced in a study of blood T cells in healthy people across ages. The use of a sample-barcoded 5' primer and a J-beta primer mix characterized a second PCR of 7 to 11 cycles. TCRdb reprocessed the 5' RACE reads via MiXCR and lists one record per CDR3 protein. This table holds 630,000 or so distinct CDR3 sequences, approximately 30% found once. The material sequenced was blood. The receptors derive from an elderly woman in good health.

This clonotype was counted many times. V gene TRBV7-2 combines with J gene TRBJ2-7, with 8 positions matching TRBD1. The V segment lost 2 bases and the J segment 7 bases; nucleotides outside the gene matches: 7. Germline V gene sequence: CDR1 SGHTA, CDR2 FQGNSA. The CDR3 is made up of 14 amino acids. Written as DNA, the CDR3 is TGTGCCAGCAGCTTATCCCGGACAGGGCGGGAGCAGTACTTC. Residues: CASSLSRTGREQYF.

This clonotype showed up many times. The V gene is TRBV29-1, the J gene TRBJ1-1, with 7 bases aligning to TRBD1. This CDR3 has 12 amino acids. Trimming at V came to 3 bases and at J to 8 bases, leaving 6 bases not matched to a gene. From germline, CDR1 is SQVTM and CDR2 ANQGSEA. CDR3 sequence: CSVDRGPREAFF. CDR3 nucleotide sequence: TGCAGCGTTGATAGGGGGCCCCGAGAAGCTTTCTTT.

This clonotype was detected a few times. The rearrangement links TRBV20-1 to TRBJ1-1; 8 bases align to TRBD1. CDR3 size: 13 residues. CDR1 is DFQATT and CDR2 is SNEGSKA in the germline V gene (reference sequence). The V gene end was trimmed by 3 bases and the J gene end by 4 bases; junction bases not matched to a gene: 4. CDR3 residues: CSARPRGPTEAFF. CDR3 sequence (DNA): TGCAGTGCTAGGCCCAGGGGGCCCACTGAAGCTTTCTTT.

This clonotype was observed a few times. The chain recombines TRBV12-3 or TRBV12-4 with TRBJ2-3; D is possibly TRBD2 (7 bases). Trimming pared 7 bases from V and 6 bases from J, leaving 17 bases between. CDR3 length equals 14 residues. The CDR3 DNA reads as TGTGCCAGCACCGGGAGAGGGGGGGGGGATACGCAGTATTTT. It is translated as CASTGRGGGDTQYF.

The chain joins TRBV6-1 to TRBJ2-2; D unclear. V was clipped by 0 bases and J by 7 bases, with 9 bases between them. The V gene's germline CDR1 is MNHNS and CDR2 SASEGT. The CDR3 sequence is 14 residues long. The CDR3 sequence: CASSEAASIGELFF. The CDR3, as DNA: TGTGCCAGCAGTGAAGCCGCCTCGATCGGGGAGCTGTTTTTT.

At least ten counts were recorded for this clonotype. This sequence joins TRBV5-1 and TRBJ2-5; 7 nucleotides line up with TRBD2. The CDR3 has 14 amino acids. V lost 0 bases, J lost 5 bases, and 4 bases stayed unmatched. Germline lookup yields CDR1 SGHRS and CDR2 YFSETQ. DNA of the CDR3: TGCGCCAGCAGCTTGGAGCGGGATATGGAGACCCAGTACTTC. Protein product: CASSLERDMETQYF.

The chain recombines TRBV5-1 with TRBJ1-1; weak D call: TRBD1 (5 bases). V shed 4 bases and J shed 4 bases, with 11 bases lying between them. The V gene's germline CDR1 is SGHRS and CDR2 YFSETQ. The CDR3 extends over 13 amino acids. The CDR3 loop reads CASSETAGTEAFF. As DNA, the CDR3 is TGCGCCAGCAGCGAGACAGCGGGCACTGAAGCTTTCTTT.

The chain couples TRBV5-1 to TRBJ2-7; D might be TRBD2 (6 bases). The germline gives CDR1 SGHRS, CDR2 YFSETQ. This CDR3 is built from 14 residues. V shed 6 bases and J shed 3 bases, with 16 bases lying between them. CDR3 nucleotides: TGCGCCAGCACCCCTGACGGGAGCAGCTACGAGCAGTACTTC. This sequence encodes CASTPDGSSYEQYF.

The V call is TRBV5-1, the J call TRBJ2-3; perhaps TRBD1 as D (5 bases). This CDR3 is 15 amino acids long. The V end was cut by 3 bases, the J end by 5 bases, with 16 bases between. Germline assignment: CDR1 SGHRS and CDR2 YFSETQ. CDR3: CASSSHVGAVDTQYF. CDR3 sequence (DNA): TGCGCCAGCAGCTCCCACGTTGGGGCCGTAGATACGCAGTATTTT.